The entry that follows covers one T cell receptor beta chain sequence. Its antigen is still unknown. This specimen belongs to a study of CD8+CD57+ T cells in acquired aplastic anemia. Whole-study context: Sorted CD4+ and CD8+ cells yielded DNA averaging around 3.2 ug.

The CDR3 contains 15 residues. Trimming left V 3 bases short and J 6 bases short, with 17 bases between. Germline V gene data show CDR1 as SGHVS and CDR2 as FNYEAQ. TCR beta VDJ and CDR3 were profiled, and genomic DNA was the template. TCRdb itself ran the reads through MiXCR, one entry per CDR3 protein. This sample has about 180,000 distinct CDR3 sequences; about 47% occur once, and the top ten carry roughly 3%. Whole-study results and caveats: Comparison of patients with controls identified around 31 shared CD8+ CDR3 sequences.

The clonotype comes from a human donor in good health. Sequences were obtained from sorted CD4+, CD8+, or CD8+CD57+ T cells (not recorded which) from PBMCs. The chain carries TRBV7-6 and TRBJ1-1; tentative D call: TRBD1 (6 bases). The CDR3 DNA sequence: TGTGCCAGCAGCTTGGTGGGGCAGGGGTGGGCTGAAGCTTTCTTT. As protein: CASSLVGQGWAEAFF.